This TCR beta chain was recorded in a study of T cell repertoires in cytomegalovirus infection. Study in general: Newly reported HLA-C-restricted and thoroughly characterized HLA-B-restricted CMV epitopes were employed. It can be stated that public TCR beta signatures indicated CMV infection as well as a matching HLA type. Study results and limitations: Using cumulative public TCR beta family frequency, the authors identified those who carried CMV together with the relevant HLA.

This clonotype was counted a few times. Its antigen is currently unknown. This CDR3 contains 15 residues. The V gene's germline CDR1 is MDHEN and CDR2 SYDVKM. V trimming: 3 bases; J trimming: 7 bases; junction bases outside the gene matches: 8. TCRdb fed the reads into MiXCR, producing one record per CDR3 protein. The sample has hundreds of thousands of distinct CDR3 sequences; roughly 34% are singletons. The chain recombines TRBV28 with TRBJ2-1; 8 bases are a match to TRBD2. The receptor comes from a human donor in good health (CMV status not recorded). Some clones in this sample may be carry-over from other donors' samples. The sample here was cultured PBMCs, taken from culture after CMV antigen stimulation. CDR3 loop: CASSLSGSAGNEQFF. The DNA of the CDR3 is TGTGCCAGCAGTTTGAGCGGGAGTGCTGGGAATGAGCAGTTCTTC.